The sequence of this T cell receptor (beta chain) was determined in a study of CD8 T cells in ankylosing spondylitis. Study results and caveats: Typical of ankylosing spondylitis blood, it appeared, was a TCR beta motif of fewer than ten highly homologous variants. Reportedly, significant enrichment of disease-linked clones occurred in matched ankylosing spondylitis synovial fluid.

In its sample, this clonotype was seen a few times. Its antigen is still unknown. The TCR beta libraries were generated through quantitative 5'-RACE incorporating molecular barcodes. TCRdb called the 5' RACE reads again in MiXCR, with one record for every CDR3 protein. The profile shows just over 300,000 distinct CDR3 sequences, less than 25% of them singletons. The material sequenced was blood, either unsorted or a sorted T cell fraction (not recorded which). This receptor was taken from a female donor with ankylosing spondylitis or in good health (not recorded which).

This chain's CDR3 is CSARPLLAGGLRSSYNEQFF. The CDR3 DNA sequence: TGCAGTGCTAGACCGCTACTAGCGGGAGGCCTAAGAAGCTCCTACAATGAGCAGTTCTTC. The V and J genes are TRBV20-1 and TRBJ2-1; 12 bases are a match to TRBD2. J gave up 0 bases and V 2 bases, and 14 bases lay outside the gene matches. The CDR3 extends over 20 amino acids. CDR1 and CDR2 (germline): DFQATT, SNEGSKA (reference sequence).